This T cell receptor (beta chain) was profiled in a study of blood T cells in healthy people across ages. Whole-study context: Template switching picked up about one barcoded beta molecule for each two T cells.

The CDR3 spans 14 residues. CDR1 and CDR2 from the germline V gene are SGHTA and FQGNSA. It was with a sample-barcoded 5' primer and a J-beta primer mix that a second PCR of about 6 to 12 cycles was run. TCRdb re-called the 5' RACE reads with MiXCR, one entry per CDR3 protein. The sample has around 1,700,000 distinct CDR3 sequences; 28% are singletons. Study findings and constraints: Older individuals had lower TCR beta diversity per million T cells (the decline was roughly linear). Diversity was higher, and naive CD4+ cells more numerous, in long-lived donors than in aged donors.

Peripheral blood, about 10 milliliters per donor, was collected. This clonotype was found a few times. Its antigen is not known. Just one base apart from a much larger clone, this may be a read error. The origin of this receptor is a woman in her 30s in good health. Material for sequencing was blood. The chain recombines TRBV7-2 with TRBJ2-5; D is uncertain. CDR3 loop: CASSLARDQVNQDF. The CDR3, as DNA: TGTGCCAGCAGCTTAGCGCGCGACCAGGTGAACCAGGACTTC.